What follows are 27 T cell receptor beta chains derived from one specimen sequenced in a study of blood T cell repertoires in COVID-19. The assay was immunoSEQ multiplex PCR, and TCRdb's table has in-frame clones only and misses some. This table holds about 220,000 clones, 86% found once. Sequencing was done on a sample of PBMCs or T cells enriched from blood (not recorded which). All receptors derive from a woman aged 40 to 55 with acute COVID-19.

The rearrangement uses TRBV5-4 and TRBJ2-2, with 9 bases lining up with TRBD1. With 5 bases clipped from V and 0 bases from J, the junction kept 2 bases outside the gene matches. The CDR3 runs 15 residues. The germline CDR1 and CDR2 sequences are SGHNT and YYREEE (reference sequence). CDR3 DNA sequence: TGTGCCAGCAGGGACAGGGGCCCGAACACCGGGGAGCTGTTTTTT. This gives the protein CASRDRGPNTGELFF.

For the CDR3, the DNA is TGTGCCAGCAGCCCCCCAGGGGACACCGGGGAGCTGTTTTTT. The encoded protein is CASSPPGDTGELFF. The rearrangement joins TRBV13 to TRBJ2-2; D is perhaps TRBD1 (6 bases). Germline CDR1 reads PRHDT; CDR2 reads FYEKMQ (reference sequence). CDR3 length: 14 residues. Between the trimmed V and J ends, which lost 5 bases and 3 bases, there was a span of 10 bases.

V gene TRBV28 combines with J gene TRBJ1-1; D unclear. CDR3 size: 14 residues. V dropped 6 bases and J dropped 2 bases, with 13 bases sitting between them. From germline, CDR1 is MDHEN and CDR2 SYDVKM. The CDR3 coding sequence is TGTGCCAGCAGCCCAGAGCGGAGAAACACTGAAGCTTTCTTT. Residues: CASSPERRNTEAFF.

As concerns this clone: Other DNA sequences in this sample translate to the same CDR3. This sequence joins TRBV11-2 and TRBJ1-4; D is possibly TRBD1 (6 bases). Germline-derived CDR1 and CDR2 are SGHAT and FQNNGV. V was cut by 5 bases and J by 5 bases, with 12 bases left in between. The CDR3 is 14 amino acids. The DNA of the CDR3 is TGTGCCAGCAGCCGAGGACAGCTCAATGAAAAACTGTTTTTT. Protein: CASSRGQLNEKLFF.

The genes are TRBV2 and TRBJ1-4; D perhaps matches TRBD1 (6 bases). Trimming cost V 7 bases and J 4 bases, with 13 bases left between them. The CDR3 sequence is 14 residues long. Germline loops: CDR1 SNHLY, CDR2 FYNNEI. CDR3 coding DNA: TGTGCCAGCAACCCGACAGGCCTTAATGAAAAACTGTTTTTT. This codes for CASNPTGLNEKLFF.

This clone has a single count. V and J are TRBV9 and TRBJ2-3; TRBD2 matches 13 bases. Trimming took 2 bases from V and 4 from J; bases not matched to a gene: 4. The CDR3 contains 16 residues. The V gene's germline CDR1 is SGDLS and CDR2 YYNGEE. CDR3 DNA sequence: TGTGCCAGCAGCGTGACTAGCGGGGGGCCGGCAGATACGCAGTATTTT. Its protein product is CASSVTSGGPADTQYF.

The chain uses TRBV27 and TRBJ1-2; D may be TRBD1 (6 bases). Germline CDR1 and CDR2: MNHEY and SMNVEV (reference sequence). The CDR3 consists of 16 residues. The V gene lost 0 bases and the J gene lost 2 bases, with 13 bases spanning the gap. In nucleotides, the CDR3 is TGTGCCAGCAGTTTATCGGGCGCAGGGGCAAACTATGGCTACACCTTC. It encodes CASSLSGAGANYGYTF.

The V call is TRBV6-5, the J call TRBJ2-2, with 7 bases that match TRBD1. V lost 6 bases, J lost 5 bases, and 6 bases stayed unmatched. The CDR3 spans 14 residues. CDR1 MNHEY and CDR2 SVGAGI come from the germline V gene. The CDR3 bases are TGTGCCAGCAGACTCGACAGGGATACCGGGGAGCTGTTTTTT. Protein product: CASRLDRDTGELFF.

V gene TRBV2 combines with J gene TRBJ2-1; TRBD2 aligns across 8 bases. The J segment lost 5 bases and the V segment lost 7 bases, leaving 7 bases of the junction unmatched. The CDR3 runs 14 residues. Germline V gives CDR1 SNHLY, CDR2 FYNNEI. CDR3 sequence reads: CASTGRGVDNEQFF. The CDR3 DNA is TGTGCCAGCACGGGGCGGGGGGTTGACAATGAGCAGTTCTTC.

The V call is TRBV4-2, the J call TRBJ2-7; perhaps TRBD1 as D (5 bases). The CDR3 has 15 amino acids. Germline CDR1 reads LGHNA; CDR2 reads YNFKEQ. Deletions cut 4 bases from V and 1 base from J, with 14 bases between. The CDR3 DNA follows: TGTGCCAGCAGCCCCGGGCACAAGGGGTCCTACGAGCAGTACGTC. This encodes CASSPGHKGSYEQYV.

The rearrangement uses TRBV19 and TRBJ2-7; perhaps TRBD1 as D (6 bases). This CDR3 spans 12 amino acids. The V gene lost 5 bases and the J gene lost 9 bases, with 14 bases spanning the gap. Germline lookup yields CDR1 LNHDA and CDR2 SQIVND (reference sequence). DNA of the CDR3: TGTGCCAGTAGTGAACAGGGCTCGGCGCAGTACTTC. This encodes CASSEQGSAQYF.

This clone came up a few times. This chain links TRBV7-8 with TRBJ1-2, with 7 positions matching TRBD1. The germline V gene has CDR1 SGHVS and CDR2 FQNEAQ. The length of the CDR3 is 14 residues. J was trimmed by 2 bases and V by 3 bases; bases with no gene match: 3. The CDR3 reads CASSFGTANYGYTF. The CDR3 nucleotides read TGTGCCAGCAGCTTCGGGACAGCGAACTATGGCTACACCTTC. Together with reference TRBV7-8 and TRBJ1-2, the CDR3 gives the full variable domain: GAGVSQSPRYKVAKRGQDVALRCDPISGHVSLFWYQQALGQGPEFLTYFQNEAQLDKSGLPSDRFFAERPEGSVSTLKIQRTQQEDSAVYLCASSFGTANYGYTFGSGTRLTVV.

The chain has TRBV18 and TRBJ2-5; TRBD1 agrees at 11 bases. The CDR3 length is 14 residues. V dropped 8 bases and J dropped 5; count of bases not matched to a gene: 7. The germline V gene has CDR1 KGHSH and CDR2 LQKENI. CDR3 bases: TGTGCCAGCCAACGGACAGGGGGCATCGAGACCCAGTACTTC. Its protein is CASQRTGGIETQYF.

V gene TRBV10-3 combines with J gene TRBJ2-2; 8 bases align to TRBD1. V trimming: 11 bases; J trimming: 3 bases; junction bases outside the gene matches: 5. The CDR3 consists of 13 residues. Germline assignment: CDR1 ENHRY and CDR2 SYGVKD. The CDR3 DNA reads TGTGCCGTGACAGGGGACGACACCGGGGAGCTGTTTTTT. Residues: CAVTGDDTGELFF.

The chain employs TRBV7-8 and TRBJ1-5; 7 nucleotides match TRBD1. This CDR3 has 13 amino acids. Per germline, CDR1 SGHVS and CDR2 FQNEAQ. After removal of 6 bases from V and 7 bases from J, the junction contained 6 bases not matched to a gene. DNA for the CDR3: TGTGCCAGCAGACGAACAGGGGTCCAGCCCCAGCATTTT. It translates to CASRRTGVQPQHF.

The chain couples TRBV4-1 to TRBJ1-1; no reliable D call. There are 12 residues in the CDR3. V was trimmed by 6 bases and J by 4 bases, leaving 9 bases between them. Germline V gene lookup returns CDR1 MGHRA and CDR2 YSYEKL. The CDR3 DNA reads TGCGCCAGCAGAGGAGTCGCCACTGAAGCTTTCTTT. Its translation: CASRGVATEAFF.

Only a few counts were recorded for this clone. The genes are TRBV7-9 and TRBJ1-5; 10 bases are a match to TRBD1. V trimming: 5 bases; J trimming: 2 bases; junction bases outside the gene matches: 6. CDR1 SEHNR and CDR2 FQNEAQ come from the germline V gene (reference sequence). This CDR3 spans 16 amino acids. CDR3 region: CASSRGTGAGNQPQHF. CDR3 bases: TGTGCCAGCAGCCGAGGGACAGGGGCGGGCAATCAGCCCCAGCATTTT.

This chain uses TRBV12-3 or TRBV12-4 with TRBJ2-1; D gene ambiguous. V lost 3 bases to trimming and J lost 4 bases, with 7 bases between them. CDR3 size: 13 residues. CDR3 loop: CASSFAEYNEQFF. The CDR3 nucleotides are TGTGCCAGCAGTTTCGCGGAGTACAATGAGCAGTTCTTC.

Only one count was recorded for this clone. The chain combines TRBV5-1 with TRBJ1-2, with 7 bases that match TRBD1. The CDR3 runs to 16 residues. CDR1 and CDR2 (germline): SGHRS, YFSETQ. The ends lost 0 bases at V and 4 bases at J; junction bases unmatched: 9. CDR3 sequence: CASSLGPTGISYGYTF. In nucleotides, the CDR3 is TGCGCCAGCAGCTTGGGGCCGACAGGGATTTCCTATGGCTACACCTTC.

The sample holds a few counts of this clone. The V call is TRBV5-6, the J call TRBJ2-7; D may be TRBD2 (5 bases). V lost 4 bases to trimming and J lost 4 bases, with 12 bases between them. Germline V lookup: CDR1 SGHDT, CDR2 YYEEEE. There are 13 residues in the CDR3. For the CDR3, the DNA is TGTGCCAGCAGCGAGGGAAAGCGGTACGAGCAGTACTTC. This translates into CASSEGKRYEQYF.

The chain has TRBV6-5 and TRBJ1-1; weak D call: TRBD1 (6 bases). Germline CDR1 MNHEY, CDR2 SVGAGI. V lost 2 bases and J lost 3, with 7 bases in between. The CDR3 has 13 residues. The CDR3 region is CASSYKGDTEAFF. Written as DNA, the CDR3 is TGTGCCAGCAGTTACAAGGGGGACACTGAAGCTTTCTTT.

The chain links TRBV29-1 to TRBJ2-1; 8 bases map to TRBD1. CDR1 SQVTM and CDR2 ANQGSEA come from the germline V gene. This CDR3 spans 14 amino acids. V gave up 3 bases and J gave up 5 bases; unmatched junction bases: 6. CDR3 in DNA: TGCAGCGTTGACGGACAGGGTGGCCACAATGAGCAGTTCTTC. This sequence encodes CSVDGQGGHNEQFF.

The V and J genes are TRBV7-9 and TRBJ2-7; D may be TRBD2 (5 bases). The CDR3 extends over 18 amino acids. The V end lost 5 bases, the J end lost 0 bases, and 23 bases lay between the germline ends. Looked up from germline, CDR1 is SEHNR and CDR2 is FQNEAQ (reference sequence). The DNA for the CDR3 is TGTGCCAGCAGCCCACCATCAGGACTTGAGGCTTCCTCCTACGAGCAGTACTTC. Protein sequence: CASSPPSGLEASSYEQYF.

The rearrangement uses TRBV21-1 and TRBJ1-2; the table's D call TRBD1 went unverified against the DNA. TRBV21-1 is recorded as a pseudogene. The CDR3 runs to 18 residues. CDR3 protein: CASSKAKDITQSGYGYTF. The DNA of the CDR3 is TGTGCCAGCAGCAAAGCCAAGGACATCACTCAATCGGGCTATGGCTACACCTTC.

This clone occurred a few times. The chain carries TRBV12-3 or TRBV12-4 and TRBJ1-1; D gene unclear. V was cut by 1 base and J by 4 bases, with 7 bases left in between. The CDR3 has 13 residues. The CDR3 DNA is TGTGCCAGCAGTTTAGGCCCGCGCACTGAAGCTTTCTTT. This encodes CASSLGPRTEAFF.

The V gene is TRBV29-1, the J gene TRBJ2-1; D ambiguous. The germline V gene has CDR1 SQVTM and CDR2 ANQGSEA. This CDR3 region has 10 residues. The CDR3 is CSARYNEQFF. CDR3 nucleotides: TGCAGTGCCAGGTACAATGAGCAGTTCTTC.

The J gene is TRBJ2-7, the V gene TRBV10-3; 7 nucleotides match TRBD1. Germline trimming cut 2 bases from V and 0 bases from J; bases unmatched to any gene: 10. The CDR3 spans 17 residues. Looked up from germline, CDR1 is ENHRY and CDR2 is SYGVKD. The CDR3 nucleotides read TGTGCCATCAGTGAGGGAAATAACAGGGGACCCTCCTACGAGCAGTACTTC. Amino acid sequence: CAISEGNNRGPSYEQYF.